The T cell receptor beta chain described here comes from a study of blood T cell repertoires in COVID-19. Study context: The samples span acute and convalescent COVID-19 from the United States, Italy and Spain. T cells, B-cell-depleted T cells, or PBMCs supplied cDNA or gDNA.

Per the original data handling: Amplification of reference gene primers provided the estimated nucleated cell counts. The repertoire was sequenced with immunoSEQ multiplex PCR; TCRdb's copy has only in-frame clones and lacks some. The V and J calls and clone size were taken over from that table, and D and trimming were inferred from the DNA. The sample includes 53,000 or so clones, 70% to 90% seen only once; the top ten take roughly 13%. This receptor was taken from an elderly man with acute or convalescent COVID-19. Sequencing input: peripheral blood.

CDR3 region: CASSLAWGPSYEQYF. CDR3 in DNA: TGTGCCAGCAGCTTAGCCTGGGGGCCGTCCTACGAGCAGTACTTC. This chain links TRBV7-2 with TRBJ2-7, with a possible D match to TRBD1 (6 bases). The length of the CDR3 is 15 residues. Germline CDR1 and CDR2: SGHTA and FQGNSA. The V end lost 0 bases, the J end lost 1 base, and 10 bases lay between the germline ends.